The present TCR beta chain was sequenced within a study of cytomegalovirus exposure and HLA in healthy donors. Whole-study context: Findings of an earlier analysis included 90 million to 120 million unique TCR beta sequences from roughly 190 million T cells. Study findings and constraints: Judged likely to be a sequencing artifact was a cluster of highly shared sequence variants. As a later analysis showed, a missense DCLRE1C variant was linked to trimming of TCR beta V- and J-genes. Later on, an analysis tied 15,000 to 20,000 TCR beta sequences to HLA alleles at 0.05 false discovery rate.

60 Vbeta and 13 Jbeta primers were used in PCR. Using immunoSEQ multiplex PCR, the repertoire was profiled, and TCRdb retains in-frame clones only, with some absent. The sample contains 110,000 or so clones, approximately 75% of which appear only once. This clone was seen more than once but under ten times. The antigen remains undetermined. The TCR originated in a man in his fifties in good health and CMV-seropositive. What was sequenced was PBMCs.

The CDR3: CASSLIAGAWDTQYF. CDR3 nucleotides: TGCGCCAGCAGCTTGATAGCGGGAGCGTGGGATACGCAGTATTTT. The chain carries TRBV5-1 and TRBJ2-3; 9 bases agree with TRBD2. Trimming cost V 1 base and J 6 bases; bases outside gene matches: 6. The CDR3 covers 15 residues. The V gene's germline CDR1 is SGHRS and CDR2 YFSETQ.